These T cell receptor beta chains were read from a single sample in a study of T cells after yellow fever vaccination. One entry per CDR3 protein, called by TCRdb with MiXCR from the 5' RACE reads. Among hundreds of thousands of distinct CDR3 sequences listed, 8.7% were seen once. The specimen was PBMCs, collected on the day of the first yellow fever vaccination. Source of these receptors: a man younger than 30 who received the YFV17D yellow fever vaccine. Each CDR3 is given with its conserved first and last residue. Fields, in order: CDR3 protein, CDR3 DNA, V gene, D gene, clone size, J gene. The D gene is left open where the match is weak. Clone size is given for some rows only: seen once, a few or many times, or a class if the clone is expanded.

CDR3: CASSPRGSRSSGANVLTF
DNA: TGTGCCAGCAGTCCTCGGGGCAGTCGGAGCTCTGGGGCCAACGTCCTGACTTTC
V: TRBV12-3/TRBV12-4
D: -
size: few
J: TRBJ2-6

CDR3: CASSLGGDHYGYTF
DNA: TGTGCCAGCAGCTTAGGAGGGGATCACTATGGCTACACCTTC
V: TRBV7-9
D: -
size: -
J: TRBJ1-2

CDR3: CASSPVTENTEAFF
DNA: TGTGCCAGCAGCCCCGTCACAGAGAACACTGAAGCTTTCTTT
V: TRBV5-5
D: -
size: few
J: TRBJ1-1

CDR3: CASSRRQGAREQYF
DNA: TGTGCCAGCAGCCGGAGACAGGGGGCGCGTGAGCAGTACTTC
V: TRBV7-2
D: TRBD1
size: -
J: TRBJ2-7

CDR3: CASSLDVAFPSGANVLTF
DNA: TGTGCCAGCAGCTTGGATGTAGCCTTTCCCTCTGGGGCCAACGTCCTGACTTTC
V: TRBV5-4
D: -
size: few
J: TRBJ2-6

CDR3: CASSGQAIGPRNYEQYF
DNA: TGTGCCAGTAGTGGGCAGGCAATCGGACCCAGGAATTACGAGCAGTACTTC
V: TRBV19
D: -
size: -
J: TRBJ2-7

CDR3: CASSHEAGWVRNNQPQHF
DNA: TGTGCCAGCAGCCACGAGGCTGGTTGGGTCAGGAACAATCAGCCCCAGCATTTT
V: TRBV11-1
D: -
size: -
J: TRBJ1-5

CDR3: CASRRDSEATDTQYF
DNA: TGCGCCAGCAGGCGGGACTCCGAGGCCACAGATACGCAGTATTTT
V: TRBV5-1
D: -
size: -
J: TRBJ2-3

CDR3: CASSLHRKEQYF
DNA: TGTGCCAGCAGCTTGCACAGGAAAGAGCAGTACTTC
V: TRBV7-8
D: -
size: many
J: TRBJ2-7

CDR3: CASSQQGGETQYF
DNA: TGTGCCAGCAGCCAGCAGGGGGGGGAGACCCAGTACTTC
V: TRBV7-2
D: -
size: many
J: TRBJ2-5

CDR3: CASSLWGGAAEQYF
DNA: TGTGCCAGCAGTTTATGGGGAGGTGCCGCCGAGCAGTACTTC
V: TRBV12-3/TRBV12-4
D: -
size: -
J: TRBJ2-7

CDR3: CSARGPGGVGKTQYF
DNA: TGCAGTGCTAGAGGTCCGGGGGGGGTAGGGAAGACCCAGTACTTC
V: TRBV20-1
D: TRBD2
size: -
J: TRBJ2-5

CDR3: CASSSLGGPGELFF
DNA: TGCGCCAGCAGCTCGCTGGGGGGTCCCGGGGAGCTGTTTTTT
V: TRBV5-1
D: -
size: few
J: TRBJ2-2

CDR3: CSASRGVYNEQFF
DNA: TGCAGTGCTAGTCGGGGGGTCTACAATGAGCAGTTCTTC
V: TRBV20-1
D: TRBD2
size: few
J: TRBJ2-1

CDR3: CASSDRGDTGELFF
DNA: TGTGCCAGCAGTGACAGGGGAGACACCGGGGAGCTGTTTTTT
V: TRBV6-4
D: -
size: many
J: TRBJ2-2

CDR3: CSADRVTEAFF
DNA: TGCAGCGCAGACAGGGTTACTGAAGCTTTCTTT
V: TRBV29-1
D: TRBD1
size: few
J: TRBJ1-1

CDR3: CASSLGLPRISPLHF
DNA: TGTGCCAGCAGCCTCGGACTCCCAAGAATCAGCCCCCTCCACTTT
V: TRBV6-2/TRBV6-3
D: -
size: few
J: TRBJ1-6

CDR3: CAEWGQGFGYTF
DNA: TGTGCCGAATGGGGACAGGGGTTTGGCTACACCTTC
V: TRBV30
D: TRBD1
size: -
J: TRBJ1-2

CDR3: CASSLAQVGAGELFF
DNA: TGCGCCAGCAGCTTGGCCCAAGTAGGGGCCGGGGAGCTGTTTTTT
V: TRBV5-1
D: -
size: -
J: TRBJ2-2

CDR3: CASSLRGGVGLGLYYGYTF
DNA: TGCGCCAGCAGCTTGCGCGGGGGAGTGGGGCTGGGCCTCTACTATGGCTACACCTTC
V: TRBV5-1
D: -
size: few
J: TRBJ1-2

CDR3: CSANPGVRSGEQFF
DNA: TGCAGTGCTAATCCAGGGGTAAGATCGGGTGAGCAGTTCTTC
V: TRBV20-1
D: -
size: -
J: TRBJ2-1

CDR3: CASSVSRDTPYNEQFF
DNA: TGTGCCAGCAGTGTCTCCCGGGACACCCCCTACAATGAGCAGTTCTTC
V: TRBV25-1
D: -
size: -
J: TRBJ2-1

CDR3: CASSPTGPDTQYF
DNA: TGTGCCAGCAGTCCAACAGGGCCAGATACGCAGTATTTT
V: TRBV25-1
D: -
size: -
J: TRBJ2-3

CDR3: CASSPRTGDFIPSYEQYF
DNA: TGTGCCAGCAGCCCCCGGACAGGGGACTTTATCCCTTCCTACGAGCAGTACTTC
V: TRBV7-6
D: TRBD1
size: -
J: TRBJ2-7

CDR3: CASSMVGTDESPLHF
DNA: TGCGCCAGCAGCATGGTCGGGACTGATGAATCACCCCTCCACTTT
V: TRBV5-1
D: -
size: -
J: TRBJ1-6

CDR3: CASSLTPGELFF
DNA: TGCGCCAGCAGCTTGACTCCCGGGGAGCTGTTTTTT
V: TRBV5-1
D: -
size: many
J: TRBJ2-2

CDR3: CASSLSQEGGELFF
DNA: TGTGCCAGCAGCTTAAGCCAGGAGGGCGGGGAGCTGTTTTTT
V: TRBV7-3
D: -
size: few
J: TRBJ2-2

CDR3: CASSLSPSDTQYF
DNA: TGTGCCAGCAGCTTAAGTCCTTCCGATACGCAGTATTTT
V: TRBV11-3
D: -
size: -
J: TRBJ2-3

CDR3: CASSIGQDLDTQYF
DNA: TGTGCCAGCAGTATCGGACAGGACCTAGATACGCAGTATTTT
V: TRBV28
D: TRBD1
size: once
J: TRBJ2-3

CDR3: CSAQAPQGAGAKNIQYF
DNA: TGCAGTGCCCAAGCTCCCCAGGGGGCTGGCGCCAAAAACATTCAGTACTTC
V: TRBV20-1
D: TRBD1
size: many
J: TRBJ2-4

CDR3: CASSSRQGPYRNTEAFF
DNA: TGTGCCAGCAGTTCAAGACAGGGGCCCTATAGAAACACTGAAGCTTTCTTT
V: TRBV7-2
D: TRBD1
size: few
J: TRBJ1-1

CDR3: CSARLSTGRESYEQYF
DNA: TGCAGTGCTAGACTATCGACTGGGAGGGAATCCTACGAGCAGTACTTC
V: TRBV20-1
D: TRBD2
size: few
J: TRBJ2-7

CDR3: CASSRTGTSVVGELFF
DNA: TGTGCCAGCAGCCGGACCGGGACTAGCGTGGTCGGGGAGCTGTTTTTT
V: TRBV7-2
D: TRBD2
size: few
J: TRBJ2-2

CDR3: CASSLGQVHYGYTF
DNA: TGTGCCAGCAGCCTGGGACAGGTTCACTATGGCTACACCTTC
V: TRBV7-9
D: TRBD1
size: few
J: TRBJ1-2

CDR3: CASSPGFGDKNNEQFF
DNA: TGTGCCAGCAGCCCGGGGTTTGGGGACAAGAACAATGAGCAGTTCTTC
V: TRBV7-8
D: -
size: many
J: TRBJ2-1

CDR3: CASSSGEGTEAFF
DNA: TGTGCCAGCAGTTCAGGGGAGGGAACTGAAGCTTTCTTT
V: TRBV12-3/TRBV12-4
D: -
size: many
J: TRBJ1-1

CDR3: CASSYRGLSYGYTF
DNA: TGTGCCAGCAGTTACAGGGGATTGAGCTATGGCTACACCTTC
V: TRBV27
D: TRBD1
size: many
J: TRBJ1-2

CDR3: CASSVQASTQETQYF
DNA: TGTGCCAGCAGCGTACAAGCATCCACCCAAGAGACCCAGTACTTC
V: TRBV9
D: -
size: -
J: TRBJ2-5

CDR3: CASSYSPRLRDQPQHF
DNA: TGTGCCAGCAGTTACTCCCCCCGACTTCGCGATCAGCCCCAGCATTTT
V: TRBV6-5
D: -
size: few
J: TRBJ1-5

CDR3: CDSTLRSGALSSAGTDTQYF
DNA: TGTGACAGCACCTTGAGGAGCGGGGCCCTCTCATCTGCTGGCACAGATACGCAGTATTTT
V: TRBV12-3/TRBV12-4
D: TRBD2
size: once
J: TRBJ2-3

CDR3: CASSIDLERGAYNEQFF
DNA: TGTGCCAGTAGTATAGATTTGGAGCGGGGGGCCTACAATGAGCAGTTCTTC
V: TRBV19
D: TRBD2
size: many
J: TRBJ2-1

CDR3: CASSPDLVYGYTF
DNA: TGTGCCAGCAGCCCCGACCTAGTCTATGGCTACACCTTC
V: TRBV6-1
D: -
size: -
J: TRBJ1-2

CDR3: CASSQGTEILYGYTF
DNA: TGCGCCAGCAGCCAGGGTACAGAGATTCTCTATGGCTACACCTTC
V: TRBV4-3
D: -
size: -
J: TRBJ1-2

CDR3: CASSQERGRAYGYTF
DNA: TGCGCCAGCAGCCAAGAACGGGGACGGGCCTATGGCTACACCTTC
V: TRBV4-1
D: -
size: few
J: TRBJ1-2

CDR3: CASSLMGPGDYGYTF
DNA: TGTGCCAGCAGCTTAATGGGGCCGGGGGACTATGGCTACACCTTC
V: TRBV7-2
D: -
size: -
J: TRBJ1-2

CDR3: CASSRQGALPDTQYF
DNA: TGTGCCAGCAGTCGACAGGGGGCGTTGCCAGATACGCAGTATTTT
V: TRBV6-1
D: TRBD1
size: many
J: TRBJ2-3

CDR3: CASSSDRGRSPLHF
DNA: TGTGCCAGCAGTTCGGACAGGGGGAGGTCACCCCTCCACTTT
V: TRBV28
D: TRBD1
size: many
J: TRBJ1-6

CDR3: CASSMEVWASGEKLFF
DNA: TGTGCCAGCAGTATGGAGGTCTGGGCATCAGGTGAAAAACTGTTTTTT
V: TRBV19
D: -
size: few
J: TRBJ1-4

CDR3: CASRTISGGSETQYF
DNA: TGTGCCAGCAGGACGATTAGCGGGGGTTCAGAGACCCAGTACTTC
V: TRBV12-3/TRBV12-4
D: TRBD2
size: many
J: TRBJ2-5

CDR3: CASSSRGAHYNEQFF
DNA: TGTGCCAGCAGCTCGCGAGGGGCCCACTACAATGAGCAGTTCTTC
V: TRBV7-9
D: -
size: few
J: TRBJ2-1

CDR3: CASSLGDVEKLFF
DNA: TGTGCCAGCAGCCTAGGGGACGTTGAAAAACTGTTTTTT
V: TRBV12-3/TRBV12-4
D: -
size: -
J: TRBJ1-4

CDR3: CASSQRTGTSGGDTQYF
DNA: TGTGCCAGCAGCCAACGAACCGGGACTAGCGGGGGTGATACGCAGTATTTT
V: TRBV4-2
D: TRBD2
size: -
J: TRBJ2-3

CDR3: CASSFGLERSYEQYF
DNA: TGTGCCAGCAGCTTTGGGCTAGAACGGTCCTACGAGCAGTACTTC
V: TRBV7-9
D: -
size: few
J: TRBJ2-7

CDR3: CASMRSHGHIQETQYF
DNA: TGTGCCAGTATGCGCTCCCATGGACACATTCAAGAGACCCAGTACTTC
V: TRBV19
D: -
size: -
J: TRBJ2-5